This T cell receptor (beta chain) stems from a study of multiple sclerosis patients with progressive multifocal leukoencephalopathy. Study information: Controls were natalizumab-treated multiple sclerosis patients who did not develop PML, sampled longitudinally.

The table lists this clone with a count of one. Its matching antigen is unknown. General study points: Clones expanded at PML were already present before and during natalizumab.

Described time point: before natalizumab initiation. T0 refers to blood drawn before natalizumab was first infused. The assay was immunoSEQ multiplex PCR, and TCRdb's table has in-frame clones only and misses some. The repertoire holds about 32,000 clones, with 80% to 95% as singletons. Sequencing used PBMCs. The receptor was isolated from a man aged 30-40 years with multiple sclerosis.

The CDR3 DNA sequence: TGTGCCAGCAGCGCTAGCGGGAGTAGCCACGAGCAGTACTTC. It translates to CASSASGSSHEQYF. V gene TRBV7-9 combines with J gene TRBJ2-7; the match to TRBD2 covers 10 bases. Trimming cost V 5 bases and J 5 bases; bases outside gene matches: 6. The germline V gene encodes CDR1 SEHNR and CDR2 FQNEAQ (reference sequence). The CDR3 totals 14 residues. The full variable domain, rest sourced from reference TRBV7-9 and TRBJ2-7, is DTGVSQNPRHKITKRGQNVTFRCDPISEHNRLYWYRQTLGQGPEFLTYFQNEAQLEKSRLLSDRFSAERPKGSFSTLEIQRTEQGDSAMYLCASSASGSSHEQYFGPGTRLTVT.